The 8 T cell receptor beta chains listed next were all sequenced from one sample in a study of blood T cells in healthy people across ages. Combining a sample-barcoded 5' primer with a J-beta primer mix, a second PCR ran for roughly 7 to 12 cycles. TCRdb reanalysed the 5' RACE reads using MiXCR and keeps one entry per CDR3 protein. The table has more than 800,000 distinct CDR3 sequences, about 30% seen once. Sequences were obtained from blood. All receptors come from a woman older than 75 in good health.

V is TRBV7-2 and J is TRBJ1-2; D is unresolved. The CDR3 is 15 amino acids. Germline V gene data show CDR1 as SGHTA and CDR2 as FQGNSA. Trimming left V 2 bases short and J 0 bases short, with 10 bases between. The CDR3 DNA reads as TGTGCCAGCAGCTTACATGATTATCCTAACTATGGCTACACCTTC. This codes for CASSLHDYPNYGYTF.

The chain couples TRBV7-2 to TRBJ2-1; no clear D gene. This CDR3 comprises 14 residues. Trimming left V 5 bases short and J 2 bases short, with 10 bases between. The V gene's germline CDR1 is SGHTA and CDR2 FQGNSA. The CDR3 DNA reads as TGTGCCAGCAGCCGGAGAGGAACCTACAATGAGCAGTTCTTC. The encoded protein is CASSRRGTYNEQFF.

Regarding this clonotype: A read error may explain this, as a much larger clone is one base away. This chain uses TRBV9 with TRBJ2-3; 7 nucleotides agree with TRBD1. The length of the CDR3 is 15 residues. V shed 3 bases, J shed 4 bases, and the junction held 8 bases outside the gene matches. The V gene's germline CDR1 is SGDLS and CDR2 YYNGEE. The CDR3: CASSGRTGYADTQYF. The CDR3 nucleotides are TGTGCCAGCAGCGGCCGGACAGGATACGCAGATACGCAGTATTTT.

The gene calls are TRBV5-1 and TRBJ2-1; 8 nucleotides align to TRBD1. CDR3 length: 16 residues. The J segment lost 6 bases and the V segment lost 1 base, leaving 9 bases of the junction unmatched. Per the germline V gene, CDR1 is SGHRS and CDR2 is YFSETQ. CDR3 residues: CASSLNTGQGGNEQFF. DNA of the CDR3: TGCGCCAGCAGCTTGAATACTGGACAGGGAGGCAATGAGCAGTTCTTC. Combining the CDR3 with reference TRBV5-1 and TRBJ2-1 gives the whole variable domain KAGVTQTPRYLIKTRGQQVTLSCSPISGHRSVSWYQQTPGQGLQFLFEYFSETQRNKGNFPGRFSGRQFSNSRSEMNVSTLELGDSALYLCASSLNTGQGGNEQFFGPGTRLTVL.

This chain joins TRBV12-3 or TRBV12-4 and TRBJ2-3; D is unclear. Trimming removed 7 bases at V and 2 bases at J, with 13 bases between. This CDR3 is built from 14 residues. The CDR3: CASTPDGATDTQYF. In DNA, the CDR3 is TGTGCCAGCACCCCCGACGGTGCCACAGATACGCAGTATTTT.

This clonotype was observed many times. V is TRBV6-2 or TRBV6-3 and J is TRBJ1-1; 7 nucleotides agree with TRBD1. Per the germline V gene, CDR1 is MNHEY and CDR2 is SVGEGT. This CDR3 has 13 residues. Trimming cost V 5 bases and J 2 bases; bases outside gene matches: 2. In nucleotides, the CDR3 is TGTGCCAGCAGTCCAGGGGGAAACACTGAAGCTTTCTTT. Its protein is CASSPGGNTEAFF.

Concerning this clonotype: A much larger clone sits a single nucleotide away, making a read error possible. The chain joins TRBV20-1 to TRBJ2-7; 8 bases line up with TRBD2. The trim removed 5 bases at V and 2 bases at J, leaving 5 bases unmatched. This CDR3 is built from 13 residues. Germline V lookup: CDR1 DFQATT, CDR2 SNEGSKA (reference sequence). CDR3 DNA: TGCAGTGCTGGGGGACTAGTAGCCTACGAGCAGTACTTC. Amino acid sequence: CSAGGLVAYEQYF.

This clonotype appeared many times. The chain joins TRBV5-1 to TRBJ2-3, with D possibly matching TRBD1 (6 bases). This CDR3 has 13 amino acids. Germline V gives CDR1 SGHRS, CDR2 YFSETQ. Trimming pared 3 bases from V and 6 bases from J, leaving 11 bases between. Here the CDR3 reads CASSSDRSDTQYF. The DNA of the CDR3 is TGCGCCAGCAGCTCAGACAGGTCGGATACGCAGTATTTT.